This TCR beta chain was identified during a study of cytomegalovirus exposure and HLA in healthy donors. Across the study: Of roughly 400 genotyped donors, 81% clustered with self-reported Caucasian donors.

The PCR used 60 Vbeta and 13 Jbeta primers. Per the study methods: In a later analysis, approximately 80 million unique TCR beta chains included roughly 11 million shared by two or more donors. Assay used: immunoSEQ multiplex PCR; TCRdb lists only in-frame clones, some missing. The V and J calls and clone size are taken from that table; D and trimming were inferred from the DNA. In the table there are 100,000 to 150,000 clones, over 60% of which are singletons. The CDR3 spans 12 residues. Per germline, CDR1 SEHNR and CDR2 FQNEAQ (reference sequence). Overall study results and limits: HLA restriction was apparent for most CMV-associated TCR beta chains in a later analysis.

A remark on this clone: Its antigen remains unknown. Its ends do not fully match the called genes, so a read error is possible. The identical CDR3 is also encoded by other nucleotide sequences in the sample.

Source material: PBMCs. The rearrangement joins TRBV7-9 to TRBJ2-2; D remains ambiguous. This TCR was recovered from a woman aged 40 to 50 in good health and CMV-seropositive. The CDR3 DNA reads as TGTTCCAGCAGCCGGGACACCGGGGAGCTGTTTTTT. It translates to CSSSRDTGELFF.